Sequencing of this TCR beta chain was carried out in a study of blood T cells in healthy people across ages. The study, taken as a whole, reports: Older individuals had lower TCR beta diversity per million T cells (the decline was roughly linear).

This clonotype showed up just a few times. Antigen: not known. CDR3 length equals 13 residues. Trimming stripped 4 bases from V and 3 bases from J, with 12 bases between. The germline CDR1 and CDR2 sequences are SQVTM and ANQGSEA. Together with a sample-barcoded 5' primer, a J-beta primer mix was included in a second PCR lasting about 7 to 11 cycles. One entry per CDR3 protein results from TCRdb running MiXCR on the 5' RACE reads. The repertoire consists of more than 900,000 distinct CDR3 sequences, with 25% to 30% occurring once and the leading ten covering about a tenth. The same sample was also studied in work on T cells of mothers and their children. That work contributes: A few healthy Caucasian mothers served as donors, and their six children did as well. M1S, a second-PCR primer, added sample barcodes and 2-4 random nucleotides. For related and unrelated pairs alike, thymic selection shapes TCR recombination output similarly.

The sample comprised blood. The chain has TRBV29-1 and TRBJ2-5, with D tentatively TRBD2 (7 bases). The origin of this receptor is a middle-aged woman in good health. CDR3 in DNA: TGCAGCGTTGGTCGGGGGGCCGAAGAGACCCAGTACTTC. Translating it yields CSVGRGAEETQYF.